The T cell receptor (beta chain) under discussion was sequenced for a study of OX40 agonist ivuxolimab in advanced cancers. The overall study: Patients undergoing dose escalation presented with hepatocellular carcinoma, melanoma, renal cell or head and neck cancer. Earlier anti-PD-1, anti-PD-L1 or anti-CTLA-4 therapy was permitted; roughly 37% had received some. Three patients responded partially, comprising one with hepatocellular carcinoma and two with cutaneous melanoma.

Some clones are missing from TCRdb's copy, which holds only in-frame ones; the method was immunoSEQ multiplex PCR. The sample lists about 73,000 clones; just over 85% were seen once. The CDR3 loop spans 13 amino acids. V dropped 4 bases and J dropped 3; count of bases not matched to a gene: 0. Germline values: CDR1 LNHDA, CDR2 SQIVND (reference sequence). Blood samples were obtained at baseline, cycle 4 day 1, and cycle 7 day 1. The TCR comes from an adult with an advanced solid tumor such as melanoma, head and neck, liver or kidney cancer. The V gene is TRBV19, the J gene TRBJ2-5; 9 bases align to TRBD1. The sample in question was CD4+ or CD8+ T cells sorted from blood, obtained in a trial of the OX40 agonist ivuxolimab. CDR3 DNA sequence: TGTGCCAGTAGTAGGGACAGGGAAGAGACCCAGTACTTC. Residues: CASSRDREETQYF. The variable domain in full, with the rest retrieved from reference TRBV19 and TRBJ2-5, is DGGITQSPKYLFRKEGQNVTLSCEQNLNHDAMYWYRQDPGQGLRLIYYSQIVNDFQKGDIAEGYSVSREKKESFPLTVTSAQKNPTAFYLCASSRDREETQYFGPGTRLLVL.